A single sample gave rise to the 14 T cell receptor beta chains below, sequenced in a study of regulatory T cells in long-lasting Graves disease. CDR3-region Arm-PCR and iRepertoire HTBI primers produced the TCR beta libraries. TCRdb re-derived calls from the multiplex PCR reads in MiXCR, one entry per CDR3 protein. The data contain hundreds of thousands of distinct CDR3 sequences, about 16% of them singletons. Time point reported: newly diagnosed GD, antithyroid drugs for less than 3 months. With RNA extracted from PBMCs as input, the TCR library was made. Separately, the same data were catalogued under a study of T cells in Graves' hyperthyroidism and ophthalmopathy.

The sample here was peripheral blood mononuclear cells (PBMCs), taken at new diagnosis, from a patient treated with antithyroid drugs. The receptor set was obtained from a woman under 40 with Graves disease.

The table lists this clonotype with many counts. V usage is TRBV18 and J usage is TRBJ1-3; D gene uncertain. Germline CDR1 and CDR2: KGHSH and LQKENI. V was trimmed by 8 bases and J by 0 bases, leaving 14 bases between them. CDR3 length: 15 amino acids. CDR3 DNA: TGTGCCAGCAGCCCCACGGGCGACTCTGGAAACACCATATATTTT. Protein sequence: CASSPTGDSGNTIYF.

This chain uses TRBV27 with TRBJ2-4; perhaps TRBD1 as D (6 bases). Per the germline V gene, CDR1 is MNHEY and CDR2 is SMNVEV (reference sequence). CDR3 length: 13 residues. The V end was cut by 6 bases, the J end by 6 bases, with 12 bases between. The DNA for the CDR3 is TGTGCCAGCAGCAACGCAGGGGCAAACATTCAGTACTTC. Residues: CASSNAGANIQYF.

This clonotype was observed a handful of times. The chain recombines TRBV5-1 with TRBJ2-2; TRBD2 aligns across 7 bases. V gave up 1 base and J gave up 5 bases; unmatched junction bases: 5. CDR3 length equals 15 residues. The V gene's germline CDR1 is SGHRS and CDR2 YFSETQ. In DNA form, the CDR3 reads TGCGCCAGCAGCTTGCGGCTAGCGGAAACCGGGGAGCTGTTTTTT. Amino acid sequence: CASSLRLAETGELFF.

V is TRBV7-6 and J is TRBJ2-7; 9 nucleotides agree with TRBD1. Germline trimming cut 5 bases from V and 7 bases from J; bases unmatched to any gene: 21. The germline V gene has CDR1 SGHVS and CDR2 FNYEAQ. This CDR3 is built from 18 residues. This chain's CDR3 is CASSHARTGTGLADEQYF. The CDR3 nucleotides are TGTGCCAGCAGCCACGCCCGGACAGGGACAGGGCTAGCGGATGAGCAGTACTTC.

This clonotype was detected only a few times. The chain uses TRBV4-1 and TRBJ1-5; weak D call: TRBD1 (5 bases). With 0 bases removed from V and 1 base from J, the gap between germline ends came to 7 bases. CDR1 is MGHRA, CDR2 YSYEKL, per germline. This CDR3 has 15 residues. The CDR3 DNA is TGCGCCAGCAGCCAAGAGGGGGGAAGCAATCAGCCCCAGCATTTT. Its protein is CASSQEGGSNQPQHF.

This chain joins TRBV7-9 and TRBJ2-7, with 9 bases aligning to TRBD2. Trimming removed 3 bases from V and 7 bases from J; junction bases left unmatched: 10. The germline V gene has CDR1 SEHNR and CDR2 FQNEAQ (reference sequence). The CDR3 covers 15 residues. CDR3 sequence: CASSLVAGALVEQYF. Here the CDR3 DNA reads TGTGCCAGCAGCTTGGTAGCGGGAGCGCTGGTGGAGCAGTACTTC.

This clonotype was seen many times. This sequence joins TRBV7-6 and TRBJ1-1; D ambiguous. Germline CDR1 SGHVS, CDR2 FNYEAQ. V lost 1 base to trimming and J lost 7 bases, with 13 bases between them. The CDR3 contains 14 residues. CDR3 protein: CASSLVTGKGEAFF. In DNA form, the CDR3 reads TGTGCCAGCAGCTTAGTTACGGGAAAGGGTGAAGCTTTCTTT.

The chain is built from TRBV6-5 and TRBJ2-7; D is perhaps TRBD1 (7 bases). CDR3 size: 15 residues. Germline lookup yields CDR1 MNHEY and CDR2 SVGAGI. Trimming removed 0 bases from V and 5 bases from J, with 14 bases in between. CDR3 amino acids: CASSYSRRGRDEQYF. The CDR3 DNA is TGTGCCAGCAGTTACTCGAGGAGGGGGCGTGACGAGCAGTACTTC.

This clonotype came up a few times. The rearrangement uses TRBV6-2 or TRBV6-3 and TRBJ1-2; 7 bases fit TRBD1. Losses at the gene ends were 5 bases for V and 6 bases for J; bases not matched to a gene: 15. The CDR3 covers 16 residues. Germline values: CDR1 MNHEY, CDR2 SVGEGT. CDR3 DNA: TGTGCCAGCAGTGAAGAGAAACTAGGGGGCTCGAATGGCTACACCTTC. It translates to CASSEEKLGGSNGYTF.

In this sample, this clonotype turned up many times. The rearrangement links TRBV6-5 to TRBJ2-5, with D tentatively TRBD2 (6 bases). Looked up from germline, CDR1 is MNHEY and CDR2 is SVGAGI. The CDR3 totals 17 residues. Trimming took 0 bases from V and 0 from J, leaving 14 bases between them. The CDR3 here is CASSYSHGGVDQETQYF. Written as DNA, the CDR3 is TGTGCCAGCAGTTACTCGCACGGAGGGGTCGACCAAGAGACCCAGTACTTC.

This clonotype was counted ten times or more. The chain is built from TRBV7-9 and TRBJ2-3, with D uncertain. The V and J ends lost 2 bases and 2 bases respectively, with 11 bases between them. The CDR3 length is 15 residues. From germline, CDR1 is SEHNR and CDR2 FQNEAQ (reference sequence). This CDR3 reads CASSLTSAVTDTQYF. The CDR3 bases are TGTGCCAGCAGCTTAACTTCCGCGGTCACAGATACGCAGTATTTT.

This clonotype has at least ten counts. This sequence joins TRBV11-2 and TRBJ2-3; D is uncertain. Germline CDR1 and CDR2: SGHAT and FQNNGV. The V end was cut by 10 bases, the J end by 4 bases, with 15 bases between. This CDR3 is built from 13 residues. This chain's CDR3 is CATRWPPADTQYF. DNA of the CDR3: TGTGCCACCCGTTGGCCCCCCGCAGATACGCAGTATTTT.

A few counts support this clonotype. In DNA form, the CDR3 reads TGTGCCACCAGCAAGACAGGTTCAGAGACCCAGTACTTC. It encodes CATSKTGSETQYF. The chain links TRBV15 to TRBJ2-5, with a tentative D call TRBD1 (6 bases). V lost 4 bases to trimming and J lost 4 bases, with 10 bases between them. CDR1 is LNHNV and CDR2 is YYDKDF in the germline V gene (reference sequence). The CDR3 runs to 13 residues.

V and J are TRBV6-5 and TRBJ2-7; D is uncertain. Germline lookup yields CDR1 MNHEY and CDR2 SVGAGI. Between the trimmed V and J ends, which lost 2 bases and 2 bases, there was a span of 7 bases. The length of the CDR3 is 13 residues. CDR3 DNA: TGTGCCAGCAGTTACACTACAGCCTACGAGCAGTACTTC. It translates to CASSYTTAYEQYF.